One and the same sample provided the 5 T cell receptor beta chains below, sequenced in a study of T-cell memory formation after mild COVID-19. TCRdb processed the 5' RACE reads anew with MiXCR; each CDR3 protein has one entry. Of just over 60,000 distinct CDR3 sequences listed, 9.3% are singletons. Sequencing used PBMCs or a T cell subset sorted from them (not recorded which). These receptor sequences come from a man aged 18 to 30 who had mild COVID-19 (a few samples of this study predate the infection). Cell type and time point are not known.

This clonotype was counted ten times or more. The chain links TRBV5-1 to TRBJ2-3; D might be TRBD1 or TRBD2, each matching 6 bases. Germline CDR1 reads SGHRS; CDR2 reads YFSETQ. The germline V and J ends were trimmed by 3 bases and 5 bases, with 10 bases remaining between them. The CDR3 runs to 13 residues. Here the CDR3 reads CASSSEGGDTQYF. CDR3 bases: TGCGCCAGCAGCTCCGAGGGGGGAGATACGCAGTATTTT.

This chain links TRBV5-1 with TRBJ2-5; the D is unclear. Germline V gene lookup returns CDR1 SGHRS and CDR2 YFSETQ. The V end lost 2 bases, the J end lost 2 bases, and 10 bases lay between the germline ends. This CDR3 comprises 14 residues. The CDR3 protein is CASSLGAPQETQYF. The CDR3 DNA reads as TGCGCCAGCAGCTTAGGTGCTCCGCAAGAGACCCAGTACTTC.

The chain couples TRBV7-6 to TRBJ2-7; D is perhaps TRBD1 or TRBD2 (5 bases each). The CDR3 is made up of 14 amino acids. Trimming took 5 bases from V and 0 from J, leaving 11 bases between them. The germline V gene has CDR1 SGHVS and CDR2 FNYEAQ. The DNA for the CDR3 is TGTGCCAGCAGCCCGGGACCGAGCTCCTACGAGCAGTACGTC. Amino acids: CASSPGPSSYEQYV.

The V gene is TRBV7-8, the J gene TRBJ2-1; no reliable D call. In germline, CDR1 is SGHVS, CDR2 FQNEAQ. The V end was cut by 4 bases, the J end by 5 bases, with 6 bases between. The CDR3 covers 12 residues. The CDR3 DNA follows: TGTGCCAGCAGCTCCTTTAACAATGAGCAGTTCTTC. As protein: CASSSFNNEQFF.

Only a few counts were recorded for this clonotype. CDR3 in DNA: TGTGCCAGTGAGAGGTCCACGAACACCGGGGAGCTGTTTTTT. It codes for CASERSTNTGELFF. V and J are TRBV12-3 or TRBV12-4 and TRBJ2-2; no firm D call. This CDR3 spans 14 amino acids. V dropped 9 bases and J dropped 0 bases, with 11 bases sitting between them.